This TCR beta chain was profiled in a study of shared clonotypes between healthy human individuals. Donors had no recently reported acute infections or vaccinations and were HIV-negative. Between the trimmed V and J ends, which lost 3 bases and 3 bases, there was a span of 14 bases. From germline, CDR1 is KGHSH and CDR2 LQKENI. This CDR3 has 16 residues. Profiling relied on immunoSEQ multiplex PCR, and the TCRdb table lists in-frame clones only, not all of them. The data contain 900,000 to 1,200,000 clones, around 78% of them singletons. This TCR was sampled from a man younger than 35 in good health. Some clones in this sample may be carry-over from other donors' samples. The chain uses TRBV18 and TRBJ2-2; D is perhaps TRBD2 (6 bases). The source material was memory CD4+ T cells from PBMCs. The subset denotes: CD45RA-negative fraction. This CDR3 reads CASSPWGDLDTGELFF. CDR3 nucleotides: TGTGCCAGCTCACCTTGGGGGGACCTGGACACCGGGGAGCTGTTTTTT.